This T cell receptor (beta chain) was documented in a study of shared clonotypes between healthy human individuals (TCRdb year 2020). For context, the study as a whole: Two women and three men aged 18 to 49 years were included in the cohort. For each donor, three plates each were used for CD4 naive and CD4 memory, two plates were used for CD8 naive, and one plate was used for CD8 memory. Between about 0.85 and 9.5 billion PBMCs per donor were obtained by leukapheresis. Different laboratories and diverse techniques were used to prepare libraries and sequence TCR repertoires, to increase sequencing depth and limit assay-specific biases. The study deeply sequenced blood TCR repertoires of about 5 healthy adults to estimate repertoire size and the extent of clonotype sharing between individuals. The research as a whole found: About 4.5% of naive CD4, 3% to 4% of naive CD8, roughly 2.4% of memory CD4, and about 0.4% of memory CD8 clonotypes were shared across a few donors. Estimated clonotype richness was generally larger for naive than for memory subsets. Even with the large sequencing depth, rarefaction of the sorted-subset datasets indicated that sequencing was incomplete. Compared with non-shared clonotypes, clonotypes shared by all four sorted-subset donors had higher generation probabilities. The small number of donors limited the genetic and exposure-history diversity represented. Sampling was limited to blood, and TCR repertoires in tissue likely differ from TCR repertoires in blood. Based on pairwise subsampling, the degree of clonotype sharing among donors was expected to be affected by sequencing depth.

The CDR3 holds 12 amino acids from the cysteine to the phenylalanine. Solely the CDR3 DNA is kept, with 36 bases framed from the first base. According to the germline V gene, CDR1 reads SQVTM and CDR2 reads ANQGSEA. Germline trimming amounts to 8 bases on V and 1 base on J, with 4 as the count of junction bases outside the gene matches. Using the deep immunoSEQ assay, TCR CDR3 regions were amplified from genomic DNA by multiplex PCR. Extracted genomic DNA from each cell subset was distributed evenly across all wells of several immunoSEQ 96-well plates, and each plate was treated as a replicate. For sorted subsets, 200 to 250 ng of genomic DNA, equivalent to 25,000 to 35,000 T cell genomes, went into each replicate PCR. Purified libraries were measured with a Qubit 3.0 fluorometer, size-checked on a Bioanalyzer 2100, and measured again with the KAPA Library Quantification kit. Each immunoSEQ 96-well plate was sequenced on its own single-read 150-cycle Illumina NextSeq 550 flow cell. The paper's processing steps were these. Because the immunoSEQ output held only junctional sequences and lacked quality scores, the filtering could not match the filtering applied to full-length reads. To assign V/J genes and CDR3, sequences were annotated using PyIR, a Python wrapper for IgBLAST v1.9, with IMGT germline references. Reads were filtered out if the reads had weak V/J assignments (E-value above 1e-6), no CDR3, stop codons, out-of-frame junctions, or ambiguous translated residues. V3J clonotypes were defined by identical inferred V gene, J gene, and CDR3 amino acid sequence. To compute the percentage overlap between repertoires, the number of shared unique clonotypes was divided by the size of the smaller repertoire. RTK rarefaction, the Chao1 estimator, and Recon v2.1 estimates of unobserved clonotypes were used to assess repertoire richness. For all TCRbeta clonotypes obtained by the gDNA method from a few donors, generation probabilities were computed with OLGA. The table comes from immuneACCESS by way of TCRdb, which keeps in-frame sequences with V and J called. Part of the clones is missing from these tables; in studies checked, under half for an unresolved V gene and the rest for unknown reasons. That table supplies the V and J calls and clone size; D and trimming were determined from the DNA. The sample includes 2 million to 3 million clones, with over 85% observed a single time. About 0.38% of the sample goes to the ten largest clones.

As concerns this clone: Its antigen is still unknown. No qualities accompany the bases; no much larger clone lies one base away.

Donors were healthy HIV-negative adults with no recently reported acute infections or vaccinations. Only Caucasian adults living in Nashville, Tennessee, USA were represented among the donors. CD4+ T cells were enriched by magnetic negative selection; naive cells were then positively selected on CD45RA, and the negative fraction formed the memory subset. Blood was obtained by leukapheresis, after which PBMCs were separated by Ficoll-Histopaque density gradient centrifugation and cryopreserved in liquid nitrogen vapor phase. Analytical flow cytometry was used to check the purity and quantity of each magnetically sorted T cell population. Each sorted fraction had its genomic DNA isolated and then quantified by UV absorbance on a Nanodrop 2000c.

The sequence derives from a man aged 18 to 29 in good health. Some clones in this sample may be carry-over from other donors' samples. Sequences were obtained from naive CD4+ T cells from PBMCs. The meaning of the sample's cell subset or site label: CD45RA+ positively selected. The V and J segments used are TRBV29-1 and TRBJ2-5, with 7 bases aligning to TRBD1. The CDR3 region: CSTGQFQETQYF. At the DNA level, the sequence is TGCAGCACGGGACAGTTCCAAGAGACCCAGTACTTC.